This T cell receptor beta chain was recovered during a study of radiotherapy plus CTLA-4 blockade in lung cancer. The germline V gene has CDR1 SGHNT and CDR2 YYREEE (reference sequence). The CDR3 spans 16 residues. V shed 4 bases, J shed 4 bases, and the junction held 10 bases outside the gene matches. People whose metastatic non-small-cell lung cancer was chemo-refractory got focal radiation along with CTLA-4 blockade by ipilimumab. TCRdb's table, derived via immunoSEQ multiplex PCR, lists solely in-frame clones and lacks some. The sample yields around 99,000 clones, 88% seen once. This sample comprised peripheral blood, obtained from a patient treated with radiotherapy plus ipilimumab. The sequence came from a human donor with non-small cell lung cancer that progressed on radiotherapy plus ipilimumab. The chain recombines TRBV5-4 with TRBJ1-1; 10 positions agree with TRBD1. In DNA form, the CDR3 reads TGTGCCAGCAGCCCCAAGGGACAGGGGTTGGTCACTGAAGCTTTCTTT. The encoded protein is CASSPKGQGLVTEAFF.